These 21 T cell receptor beta chains share one sample of origin, sequenced in a study of blood T cell repertoires in COVID-19. The assay was immunoSEQ multiplex PCR, and TCRdb's table has in-frame clones only and misses some. Among 50,000 to 70,000 clones listed, 76% were seen once. Sequenced sample: peripheral blood. These receptors were collected from a man aged 45 to 65 with active or convalescent COVID-19.

The CDR3 spells CASSGIAGAGDTQYF. The CDR3 bases are TGCGCCAGCAGCGGAATAGCGGGAGCAGGAGATACGCAGTATTTT. The V and J genes are TRBV4-1 and TRBJ2-3, with 9 nucleotides matching TRBD2. Trimming removed 5 bases from V and 5 bases from J; junction bases left unmatched: 8. The CDR3 length is 15 residues. CDR1 MGHRA and CDR2 YSYEKL come from the germline V gene.

This chain joins TRBV7-9 and TRBJ2-7; D possibly corresponds to TRBD2 (6 bases). The CDR3 is 13 residues long. In germline, CDR1 is SEHNR, CDR2 FQNEAQ (reference sequence). The V end was cut by 6 bases, the J end by 5 bases, with 14 bases between. DNA for the CDR3: TGTGCCAGCAGACAGGCCGGAGGGGACGAGCAGTACTTC. Protein sequence: CASRQAGGDEQYF. Drawing the rest from reference TRBV7-9 and TRBJ2-7, the complete variable domain is DTGVSQNPRHKITKRGQNVTFRCDPISEHNRLYWYRQTLGQGPEFLTYFQNEAQLEKSRLLSDRFSAERPKGSFSTLEIQRTEQGDSAMYLCASRQAGGDEQYFGPGTRLTVT.

The chain is built from TRBV19 and TRBJ1-1, with D possibly being TRBD1 (6 bases). The germline gives CDR1 LNHDA, CDR2 SQIVND (reference sequence). CDR3 size: 15 residues. V lost 1 base to trimming and J lost 7 bases, with 16 bases between them. The CDR3 DNA is TGTGCCAGTAGTATAGTGGGACACCCAATAGATGAAGCTTTCTTT. This translates into CASSIVGHPIDEAFF.

The rearrangement uses TRBV3-1 (or the pseudogene TRBV3-2) and TRBJ1-1, with D unclear. Between the trimmed V and J ends, which lost 1 base and 3 bases, there was a span of 9 bases. Germline V gene sequence: CDR1 LGHDT, CDR2 YNNKEL (reference sequence). The CDR3 consists of 14 residues. The CDR3 sequence is CASSQGKPDTEAFF. DNA of the CDR3: TGTGCCAGCAGCCAAGGCAAACCGGACACTGAAGCTTTCTTT.

This clone was seen just once. The J gene is TRBJ2-7, the V gene TRBV5-4; tentative D call: TRBD1 (6 bases). CDR1 and CDR2 from the germline V gene are SGHNT and YYREEE (reference sequence). CDR3 length equals 14 residues. V lost 4 bases and J lost 3, with 14 bases in between. As DNA, the CDR3 is TGTGCCAGCAGCAAACAGGGTTTATTCTACGAGCAGTACTTC. Its translation is CASSKQGLFYEQYF.

CDR3: CASSDPTGKTLHF. DNA of the CDR3: TGTGCCAGCAGCGACCCGACAGGAAAAACCCTCCACTTT. The chain carries TRBV6-5 and TRBJ1-6; maybe TRBD1 (6 bases). Germline lookup yields CDR1 MNHEY and CDR2 SVGAGI. Trimming removed 6 bases at V and 14 bases at J, with 17 bases between. The CDR3 consists of 13 residues.

The count of this clone is one. V and J are TRBV27 and TRBJ1-2, with 7 nucleotides matching TRBD1. V was pared by 7 bases and J by 3 bases, with 11 bases of the junction left unmatched. CDR3 length: 15 amino acids. Germline-derived CDR1 and CDR2 are MNHEY and SMNVEV (reference sequence). The CDR3 protein is CASTLTGLPYYGYTF. The DNA for the CDR3 is TGTGCCAGCACTCTGACAGGGTTGCCTTACTATGGCTACACCTTC.

V is TRBV5-1 and J is TRBJ2-1, with D possibly being TRBD2 (6 bases). CDR1 and CDR2 from the germline V gene are SGHRS and YFSETQ. Trimming removed 0 bases from V and 7 bases from J, with 11 bases in between. This CDR3 spans 14 amino acids. CDR3 sequence reads: CASSLGRAGNEQFF. In DNA form, the CDR3 reads TGCGCCAGCAGCTTGGGCAGGGCGGGGAATGAGCAGTTCTTC.

The gene calls are TRBV5-1 and TRBJ1-1; D gene uncertain. This CDR3 is built from 14 residues. The germline CDR1 and CDR2 sequences are SGHRS and YFSETQ. V dropped 0 bases and J dropped 2 bases, with 8 bases sitting between them. This CDR3 is CASSLDRSNTEAFF. The CDR3 nucleotides are TGCGCCAGCAGCTTGGACCGGAGCAACACTGAAGCTTTCTTT.

The V gene is TRBV19, the J gene TRBJ2-1, with a weak D call TRBD1 (6 bases). The CDR3 runs 16 residues. V was pared by 5 bases and J by 4 bases, with 18 bases between. CDR1 is LNHDA and CDR2 is SQIVND in the germline V gene (reference sequence). DNA for the CDR3: TGTGCCAGTAGTCCCGGCCGGACAGAGGTTTACAATGAGCAGTTCTTC. Translation: CASSPGRTEVYNEQFF.

The CDR3, as DNA: TGTGCCATCAGCTACAGGGGGTTGAATAGCGGGAGCTCCTACAATGAGCAGTTCTTC. It encodes CAISYRGLNSGSSYNEQFF. The chain combines TRBV10-3 with TRBJ2-1; D might be TRBD2 (9 bases). Germline CDR1 is ENHRY and CDR2 is SYGVKD. This CDR3 is 19 amino acids long. V gave up 6 bases and J gave up 0 bases, with 24 bases separating them.

V and J are TRBV7-8 and TRBJ1-1; D is unresolved. Trimming removed 3 bases from V and 1 base from J, with 6 bases in between. Germline loops: CDR1 SGHVS, CDR2 FQNEAQ. This CDR3 comprises 13 residues. The CDR3 bases are TGTGCCAGCAGCTTTTCAGAGAACACTGAAGCTTTCTTT. Translation: CASSFSENTEAFF.

The chain uses TRBV7-9 and TRBJ2-7; maybe TRBD1 (6 bases). V was shortened by 2 bases and J by 5 bases, with 13 bases between the two germline ends. CDR1 and CDR2 from the germline V gene are SEHNR and FQNEAQ (reference sequence). The CDR3 sequence is 14 residues long. The CDR3 here is CASSLPRDNNEQYF. In DNA form, the CDR3 reads TGTGCCAGCAGCTTACCCCGGGACAACAACGAGCAGTACTTC. The full variable domain, its missing parts supplied by reference TRBV7-9 and TRBJ2-7, is DTGVSQNPRHKITKRGQNVTFRCDPISEHNRLYWYRQTLGQGPEFLTYFQNEAQLEKSRLLSDRFSAERPKGSFSTLEIQRTEQGDSAMYLCASSLPRDNNEQYFGPGTRLTVT.

V is TRBV5-1 and J is TRBJ2-7; 9 nucleotides align to TRBD1. The length of the CDR3 is 15 residues. The germline V gene has CDR1 SGHRS and CDR2 YFSETQ. V was clipped by 4 bases and J by 5 bases; unmatched bases: 10. CDR3 sequence (DNA): TGCGCCAGCAGCACCGGGACAGGGAAGGACCACGAGCAGTACTTC. Amino acid sequence: CASSTGTGKDHEQYF.

This CDR3 reads CASNPRGGVLLVYNEQFF. Written as DNA, the CDR3 is TGTGCCAGTAACCCCCGGGGAGGCGTCCTACTCGTTTACAATGAGCAGTTCTTC. This chain uses TRBV19 with TRBJ2-1, with D perhaps matching TRBD2 (6 bases). Germline assignment: CDR1 LNHDA and CDR2 SQIVND (reference sequence). The CDR3 has 18 residues. V lost 7 bases, J lost 4 bases, and 26 bases lay in between.

This clone has a handful of counts. The rearrangement links TRBV5-1 to TRBJ2-7, with 10 nucleotides matching TRBD1. Germline values: CDR1 SGHRS, CDR2 YFSETQ. The V gene end was trimmed by 4 bases and the J gene end by 4 bases; junction bases not matched to a gene: 11. The CDR3 runs to 16 residues. The CDR3 DNA reads TGCGCCAGCAGCATACAACCCGGGACAGGGGAGTACGAGCAGTACTTC. Its translation: CASSIQPGTGEYEQYF.

The rearrangement uses TRBV12-3 or TRBV12-4 and TRBJ2-7; D not certain. The CDR3 is 11 residues long. The V end lost 11 bases, the J end lost 2 bases, and 10 bases lay between the germline ends. The CDR3 DNA sequence: TGTGCCGGGCAAACCACCTACGAGCAGTACTTC. This gives the protein CAGQTTYEQYF.

J is TRBJ2-7 and V is TRBV5-1; TRBD1 might be the D (5 bases). Looked up from germline, CDR1 is SGHRS and CDR2 is YFSETQ. V was clipped by 0 bases and J by 4 bases, with 8 bases between them. The CDR3 extends over 13 amino acids. CDR3: CASSLEGVYEQYF. CDR3 DNA sequence: TGCGCCAGCAGCTTGGAAGGGGTGTACGAGCAGTACTTC.

J is TRBJ1-1 and V is TRBV7-8; D is possibly TRBD1 (6 bases). Per the germline V gene, CDR1 is SGHVS and CDR2 is FQNEAQ. The V end was cut by 2 bases, the J end by 4 bases, with 11 bases between. The CDR3 has 14 residues. CDR3: CASSLTGIVTEAFF. DNA of the CDR3: TGTGCCAGCAGCTTAACAGGGATAGTCACTGAAGCTTTCTTT.

The chain uses TRBV6-5 and TRBJ2-3, with 12 bases lining up with TRBD1. Trimming at V came to 6 bases and at J to 6 bases, leaving 7 bases not matched to a gene. Germline CDR1 is MNHEY and CDR2 is SVGAGI. The CDR3 consists of 15 residues. This CDR3 is CASRPGTGGVDTQYF. CDR3 nucleotide sequence: TGTGCCAGCAGACCCGGGACAGGGGGCGTGGATACGCAGTATTTT.

This chain uses TRBV3-1 (or the pseudogene TRBV3-2) with TRBJ2-5, with D maybe TRBD2 (6 bases). This CDR3 region has 15 residues. Germline loops: CDR1 LGHDT, CDR2 YNNKEL (reference sequence). Trimming pared 0 bases from V and 1 base from J, leaving 9 bases between. The CDR3 reads CASSQDSGVQETQYF. The CDR3 region has the DNA TGTGCCAGCAGCCAAGATTCGGGGGTCCAAGAGACCCAGTACTTC.